The clone carrying this T cell receptor beta chain was seen a single time. The antigen remains undetermined. This sample was taken from a study of T cells after posttransplantation cyclophosphamide. Overall study findings and caveats: TRB clonality was highly associated with recipient CMV seropositivity and reactivation.

V was pared by 2 bases and J by 8 bases, with 12 bases between. The CDR3 is 13 residues long. Germline CDR1 SGHTA, CDR2 FQGTGA. Clones were sequenced by immunoSEQ multiplex PCR, and TCRdb holds only the in-frame ones, with some missing. The data show about 66,000 clones, with roughly 95% seen just once and about 3.1% held by the top ten. The related graft donor's blood sample was taken on the day of bone marrow donation. Sequenced: PBMCs. The chain is built from TRBV7-3 and TRBJ1-1; perhaps TRBD1 as D (6 bases). This clonotype was obtained from a woman aged 25-40 years in good health and a related stem cell transplant donor. CDR3: CASSLPGQPEAFF. CDR3 in DNA: TGTGCCAGCAGCTTACCCGGACAGCCAGAAGCTTTCTTT. Using reference TRBV7-3 and TRBJ1-1 for the parts outside the CDR3, the full variable domain is GAGVSQTPSNKVTEKGKYVELRCDPISGHTALYWYRQSLGQGPEFLIYFQGTGAADDSGLPNDRFFAVRPEGSVSTLKIQRTERGDSAVYLCASSLPGQPEAFFGQGTRLTVV.